The present T cell receptor beta chain was sequenced within a study of T cell repertoires in cytomegalovirus infection. At the level of the study: Public TCR beta signatures indicated both CMV infection and matching HLA type.

TCRdb re-derived calls from the reads in MiXCR, one entry per CDR3 protein. The table records around 490,000 distinct CDR3 sequences, around 27% of them present only once. General observations from the study: Within the response measured ex vivo, HLA-C-restricted CMV-specific TCR beta clonotypes were dominant. Pooled public TCR beta family frequency picked out CMV carriers with the relevant HLA.

This CDR3 has 12 amino acids. Between the trimmed V and J ends, which lost 6 bases and 4 bases, there was a span of 12 bases. The germline V gene has CDR1 DFQATT and CDR2 SNEGSKA (reference sequence). Points on this clonotype: Antigen unknown.

Sequenced material: PBMCs. This receptor was obtained from a human donor in good health (CMV status not recorded). Some clones in this sample may be carry-over from other donors' samples. The chain uses TRBV20-1 and TRBJ2-5, with D maybe TRBD2 (5 bases). CDR3 coding DNA: TGCAGTGCCCGCCGGGGAAGAGAGACCCAGTACTTC. It is translated as CSARRGRETQYF.